One TCR beta chain is described in this entry. Its cognate antigen is unknown. The data stem from a study of T cell responses to AZD1222 COVID-19 vaccine. Whole-study context: Some second doses came at about 4 weeks and others at about 12 weeks; these were pooled.

CDR3 length: 18 residues. CDR1 MNHEY and CDR2 SMNVEV come from the germline V gene (reference sequence). Trimming took off 5 bases at V and 4 bases at J, with 26 bases between the two ends. The data were produced by immunoSEQ multiplex PCR, yet TCRdb's version contains in-frame clones alone and is incomplete. The data contain about 150,000 clones, about 91% of them singletons. Study results and limitations: Close to half of spike-specific TCRs reportedly recognize unmutated variant regions. Repertoires were collected only later (after the peak T cell response had occurred). Clonal diversity was possibly underestimated, and the donors were mostly white British, with more females.

The sample here was peripheral blood, taken on day 0 of AZD1222 vaccination. The gene calls are TRBV27 and TRBJ1-1; D unresolved. The receptor's source is an adult in good health. The CDR3 nucleotides are TGTGCCAGCAGTAGTTTATCAAATAAGGGCGTTTTGGGCACTGAAGCTTTCTTT. Encoded protein: CASSSLSNKGVLGTEAFF.